A selection of T cell receptor beta chains follows, all from one sample in a study of T-cell reconstitution after alpha-beta-depleted transplantation in children. TCRdb processed the PCR reads anew with MiXCR; each CDR3 protein has one entry. The sample has hundreds of thousands of distinct CDR3 sequences; around an eighth are singletons. Sequencing was performed on PBMCs from the stem cell graft donor, taken from the stem cell graft. These receptors were taken from a human donor who donated a stem cell graft to a child with combined immunodeficiency. CDR3s include the opening cysteine and the closing phenylalanine or tryptophan. D genes are given only for firm matches. Part of the rows lack a size; the others show once, few, many or a class for expanded clones.

J gene: TRBJ2-1
clone size: few
D gene: TRBD2
CDR3 length: 16
V gene: TRBV7-2
CDR3 protein: CASSLWLAGGLGEQFF
CDR3 DNA: TGTGCCAGCAGCTTATGGCTAGCGGGAGGGTTGGGCGAGCAGTTCTTC

J gene: TRBJ2-1
clone size: .
D gene: TRBD2
CDR3 length: 18
V gene: TRBV18
CDR3 protein: CASFQLFREGGGYNEQFF
CDR3 DNA: TGTGCCAGCTTTCAACTGTTCAGGGAGGGCGGAGGATACAATGAGCAGTTCTTC

J gene: TRBJ2-2
clone size: few
D gene: TRBD1
CDR3 length: 16
V gene: TRBV5-1
CDR3 protein: CASSARQGENTGELFF
CDR3 DNA: TGCGCCAGCAGCGCCCGACAGGGAGAAAACACCGGGGAGCTGTTTTTT

J gene: TRBJ2-2
clone size: many
D gene: TRBD2
CDR3 length: 16
V gene: TRBV4-3
CDR3 protein: CASSLGLAGNTGELFF
CDR3 DNA: TGCGCCAGCAGCTTGGGACTAGCGGGAAACACCGGGGAGCTGTTTTTT

J gene: TRBJ2-3
clone size: few
D gene: .
CDR3 length: 15
V gene: TRBV12-3/TRBV12-4
CDR3 protein: CAVEGEALLGDTQYF
CDR3 DNA: TGTGCCGTAGAGGGAGAGGCCCTTTTGGGGGATACGCAGTATTTT

J gene: TRBJ2-6
clone size: .
D gene: TRBD1
CDR3 length: 14
V gene: TRBV7-2
CDR3 protein: CASGPQGGANVLTF
CDR3 DNA: TGTGCCAGCGGGCCACAGGGGGGGGCCAACGTCCTGACTTTC

J gene: TRBJ2-1
clone size: few
D gene: .
CDR3 length: 14
V gene: TRBV7-8
CDR3 protein: CASSYPFGGDEQFF
CDR3 DNA: TGTGCCAGCAGCTACCCGTTCGGAGGAGATGAGCAGTTCTTC

J gene: TRBJ2-1
clone size: many
D gene: TRBD1
CDR3 length: 15
V gene: TRBV12-3/TRBV12-4
CDR3 protein: CASSKDRGSYNEQFF
CDR3 DNA: TGTGCCAGCAGTAAAGACAGGGGTTCCTACAATGAGCAGTTCTTC

J gene: TRBJ1-1
clone size: few
D gene: TRBD1
CDR3 length: 15
V gene: TRBV6-1
CDR3 protein: CASSEDQGAVGRAFF
CDR3 DNA: TGTGCCAGCAGTGAAGACCAGGGGGCGGTCGGTCGCGCTTTCTTT

J gene: TRBJ1-2
clone size: few
D gene: TRBD1
CDR3 length: 16
V gene: TRBV12-3/TRBV12-4
CDR3 protein: CASSRFTGAGNYGYTF
CDR3 DNA: TGTGCCAGCAGCCGATTTACAGGGGCGGGTAACTATGGCTACACCTTC

J gene: TRBJ2-7
clone size: few
D gene: .
CDR3 length: 12
V gene: TRBV29-1
CDR3 protein: CSVEDQGREQYF
CDR3 DNA: TGCAGCGTTGAAGATCAGGGACGCGAGCAGTACTTC

J gene: TRBJ1-2
clone size: many
D gene: .
CDR3 length: 13
V gene: TRBV6-1
CDR3 protein: CASSESLTYGYTF
CDR3 DNA: TGTGCCAGCAGTGAATCCCTTACCTATGGCTACACCTTC

J gene: TRBJ2-2
clone size: few
D gene: .
CDR3 length: 16
V gene: TRBV12-3/TRBV12-4
CDR3 protein: CASSPNLRPNTGELFF
CDR3 DNA: TGTGCCAGCAGTCCCAACTTACGTCCGAACACCGGGGAGCTGTTTTTT

J gene: TRBJ1-4
clone size: .
D gene: .
CDR3 length: 13
V gene: TRBV6-1
CDR3 protein: CASWGGHGEKLFF
CDR3 DNA: TGTGCCAGCTGGGGTGGGCATGGTGAAAAACTGTTTTTT

J gene: TRBJ2-7
clone size: few
D gene: TRBD1
CDR3 length: 18
V gene: TRBV4-2
CDR3 protein: CASSQMGQGALSSYEQYF
CDR3 DNA: TGTGCCAGCAGCCAGATGGGGCAGGGGGCTCTAAGCTCCTACGAGCAGTACTTC

J gene: TRBJ2-1
clone size: .
D gene: TRBD2
CDR3 length: 16
V gene: TRBV24-1
CDR3 protein: CATPPFSSGGHNEQFF
CDR3 DNA: TGTGCCACCCCCCCTTTTTCCAGCGGGGGGCACAATGAGCAGTTCTTC

J gene: TRBJ2-5
clone size: few
D gene: .
CDR3 length: 15
V gene: TRBV5-5
CDR3 protein: CASSFGGGEGETQYF
CDR3 DNA: TGTGCCAGCAGCTTCGGAGGGGGCGAAGGGGAGACCCAGTACTTC

J gene: TRBJ2-7
clone size: .
D gene: .
CDR3 length: 13
V gene: TRBV6-1
CDR3 protein: CASSPGSHYEQYF
CDR3 DNA: TGTGCCAGCAGTCCGGGGTCTCACTACGAGCAGTACTTC

J gene: TRBJ2-1
clone size: many
D gene: .
CDR3 length: 11
V gene: TRBV12-3/TRBV12-4
CDR3 protein: CASGRYNEQFF
CDR3 DNA: TGTGCCAGCGGCCGATACAATGAGCAGTTCTTC

J gene: TRBJ2-1
clone size: many
D gene: .
CDR3 length: 12
V gene: TRBV5-1
CDR3 protein: CASSRNNNEQFF
CDR3 DNA: TGCGCCAGCTCTCGAAATAACAATGAGCAGTTCTTC

J gene: TRBJ2-1
clone size: many
D gene: .
CDR3 length: 15
V gene: TRBV7-9
CDR3 protein: CASSLEAGIYNEQFF
CDR3 DNA: TGTGCCAGCAGCTTAGAGGCAGGGATCTACAATGAGCAGTTCTTC

J gene: TRBJ2-2
clone size: many
D gene: .
CDR3 length: 14
V gene: TRBV4-3
CDR3 protein: CASSQDGGTGELFF
CDR3 DNA: TGCGCCAGCAGCCAAGATGGGGGCACCGGGGAGCTGTTTTTT

J gene: TRBJ1-5
clone size: .
D gene: TRBD1
CDR3 length: 16
V gene: TRBV15
CDR3 protein: CATSKQGGDSNQPQHF
CDR3 DNA: TGTGCCACCAGCAAACAGGGGGGGGATAGCAATCAGCCCCAGCATTTT

J gene: TRBJ2-7
clone size: .
D gene: .
CDR3 length: 13
V gene: TRBV2
CDR3 protein: CASSEQGAYEQYF
CDR3 DNA: TGTGCCAGCAGTGAACAGGGCGCCTACGAGCAGTACTTC

J gene: TRBJ2-1
clone size: few
D gene: TRBD2
CDR3 length: 13
V gene: TRBV20-1
CDR3 protein: CSAGTSGFNEQFF
CDR3 DNA: TGCAGTGCTGGGACTAGCGGGTTCAATGAGCAGTTCTTC

J gene: TRBJ1-4
clone size: few
D gene: .
CDR3 length: 16
V gene: TRBV5-6
CDR3 protein: CASSRRRGASNEKLFF
CDR3 DNA: TGTGCCAGCAGCCGACGACGGGGGGCGTCTAATGAAAAACTGTTTTTT

J gene: TRBJ2-7
clone size: many
D gene: .
CDR3 length: 12
V gene: TRBV12-3/TRBV12-4
CDR3 protein: CASSFRTYEQYF
CDR3 DNA: TGTGCCAGCAGTTTCCGGACCTACGAGCAGTACTTC

J gene: TRBJ2-1
clone size: few
D gene: TRBD2
CDR3 length: 18
V gene: TRBV7-8
CDR3 protein: CASSSPHGTSGSYNEQFF
CDR3 DNA: TGTGCCAGCAGCTCTCCTCATGGGACTAGCGGCTCCTACAATGAGCAGTTCTTC

J gene: TRBJ2-7
clone size: few
D gene: .
CDR3 length: 12
V gene: TRBV5-1
CDR3 protein: CASSSGTPEQYF
CDR3 DNA: TGCGCCAGCAGCTCTGGGACACCCGAGCAGTACTTC

J gene: TRBJ2-4
clone size: few
D gene: .
CDR3 length: 14
V gene: TRBV20-1
CDR3 protein: CSASPLDLKNIQYF
CDR3 DNA: TGCAGTGCTAGCCCCCTGGACCTAAAAAACATTCAGTACTTC

J gene: TRBJ2-5
clone size: many
D gene: .
CDR3 length: 14
V gene: TRBV10-3
CDR3 protein: CAISGHKEQETQYF
CDR3 DNA: TGTGCCATCAGTGGGCACAAAGAGCAAGAGACCCAGTACTTC

J gene: TRBJ1-1
clone size: few
D gene: .
CDR3 length: 14
V gene: TRBV4-3
CDR3 protein: CASSRHDRTTEAFF
CDR3 DNA: TGCGCCAGCAGCCGACATGACAGGACGACTGAAGCTTTCTTT

J gene: TRBJ2-7
clone size: .
D gene: .
CDR3 length: 15
V gene: TRBV12-3/TRBV12-4
CDR3 protein: CASSGSWPLSYEQYF
CDR3 DNA: TGTGCCAGCAGTGGCTCGTGGCCCCTATCCTACGAGCAGTACTTC

J gene: TRBJ1-1
clone size: .
D gene: .
CDR3 length: 14
V gene: TRBV19
CDR3 protein: CASSTGTQNTEAFF
CDR3 DNA: TGTGCCAGTAGTACCGGGACACAGAACACTGAAGCTTTCTTT

J gene: TRBJ1-3
clone size: few
D gene: .
CDR3 length: 14
V gene: TRBV12-3/TRBV12-4
CDR3 protein: CASSLGAGGNTIYF
CDR3 DNA: TGTGCCAGCAGTTTAGGGGCAGGGGGAAACACCATATATTTT

J gene: TRBJ1-1
clone size: few
D gene: TRBD1
CDR3 length: 12
V gene: TRBV5-1
CDR3 protein: CASRTGSTEAFF
CDR3 DNA: TGCGCCAGCAGGACAGGGAGTACTGAAGCTTTCTTT

J gene: TRBJ1-2
clone size: many
D gene: .
CDR3 length: 12
V gene: TRBV12-3/TRBV12-4
CDR3 protein: CASSFSGVGYTF
CDR3 DNA: TGTGCCAGCAGTTTCAGCGGGGTTGGCTACACCTTC

J gene: TRBJ2-5
clone size: .
D gene: .
CDR3 length: 19
V gene: TRBV4-2
CDR3 protein: CASSPLRKQGAPHQETQYF
CDR3 DNA: TGTGCCAGCAGCCCACTACGGAAACAGGGTGCCCCACACCAAGAGACCCAGTACTTC

J gene: TRBJ2-5
clone size: few
D gene: .
CDR3 length: 13
V gene: TRBV12-3/TRBV12-4
CDR3 protein: CASSLYSQETQYF
CDR3 DNA: TGTGCCAGCAGTTTATACAGCCAAGAGACCCAGTACTTC

J gene: TRBJ1-1
clone size: .
D gene: .
CDR3 length: 14
V gene: TRBV5-1
CDR3 protein: CASSLDPASTEAFF
CDR3 DNA: TGCGCCAGCAGCTTAGACCCAGCGAGCACTGAAGCTTTCTTT

J gene: TRBJ2-1
clone size: few
D gene: .
CDR3 length: 15
V gene: TRBV20-1
CDR3 protein: CSAERRGRGLNEQFF
CDR3 DNA: TGCAGTGCTGAGAGGAGGGGGAGAGGTCTAAATGAGCAGTTCTTC

J gene: TRBJ2-3
clone size: few
D gene: TRBD2
CDR3 length: 19
V gene: TRBV24-1
CDR3 protein: CATADRRSTKERERDTQYF
CDR3 DNA: TGTGCCACGGCCGACAGGAGGAGTACTAAGGAGCGGGAGAGGGATACGCAGTATTTT

J gene: TRBJ1-1
clone size: .
D gene: TRBD1
CDR3 length: 15
V gene: TRBV5-1
CDR3 protein: CASSSLTGLNTEAFF
CDR3 DNA: TGCGCCAGCAGCTCGTTGACAGGGTTGAACACTGAAGCTTTCTTT

J gene: TRBJ2-2
clone size: few
D gene: TRBD1
CDR3 length: 15
V gene: TRBV9
CDR3 protein: CASSATGVYTGELFF
CDR3 DNA: TGTGCCAGCAGCGCAACAGGGGTGTACACCGGGGAGCTGTTTTTT

J gene: TRBJ2-3
clone size: .
D gene: .
CDR3 length: 17
V gene: TRBV9
CDR3 protein: CASSPPDGRAVMDTQYF
CDR3 DNA: TGTGCCAGCAGCCCCCCGGACGGTCGCGCAGTGATGGATACGCAGTATTTT

J gene: TRBJ2-3
clone size: .
D gene: TRBD2
CDR3 length: 14
V gene: TRBV24-1
CDR3 protein: CATGTSGSVDTQYF
CDR3 DNA: TGTGCCACCGGGACTAGCGGGAGTGTGGATACGCAGTATTTT

J gene: TRBJ2-7
clone size: .
D gene: TRBD2
CDR3 length: 15
V gene: TRBV7-2
CDR3 protein: CASSLALAGAYEQYF
CDR3 DNA: TGTGCCAGCAGCTTGGCCCTAGCGGGAGCCTACGAGCAGTACTTC

J gene: TRBJ2-5
clone size: few
D gene: TRBD1
CDR3 length: 16
V gene: TRBV20-1
CDR3 protein: CSARKGQGTLRETQYF
CDR3 DNA: TGCAGTGCTCGCAAGGGACAGGGAACCCTACGAGAGACCCAGTACTTC

J gene: TRBJ2-1
clone size: few
D gene: TRBD1
CDR3 length: 15
V gene: TRBV5-1
CDR3 protein: CASSVDRAVYNEQFF
CDR3 DNA: TGCGCCAGCAGCGTAGACAGGGCAGTTTACAATGAGCAGTTCTTC

J gene: TRBJ2-5
clone size: .
D gene: TRBD1
CDR3 length: 13
V gene: TRBV12-3/TRBV12-4
CDR3 protein: CASSFGTGRSQYF
CDR3 DNA: TGTGCCAGCAGTTTTGGGACAGGGAGGTCCCAGTACTTC

J gene: TRBJ2-2
clone size: .
D gene: .
CDR3 length: 12
V gene: TRBV5-1
CDR3 protein: CASRMTGGDLFF
CDR3 DNA: TGCGCCAGCAGAATGACAGGCGGGGATCTGTTTTTT

J gene: TRBJ2-5
clone size: few
D gene: TRBD2
CDR3 length: 14
V gene: TRBV29-1
CDR3 protein: CSVLAGGPWETQYF
CDR3 DNA: TGCAGCGTTCTAGCGGGAGGTCCGTGGGAGACCCAGTACTTC

J gene: TRBJ2-2
clone size: .
D gene: .
CDR3 length: 17
V gene: TRBV7-9
CDR3 protein: CASSLGSGLSNTGELFF
CDR3 DNA: TGTGCCAGCAGCTTAGGATCCGGACTTTCGAACACCGGGGAGCTGTTTTTT

J gene: TRBJ2-2
clone size: few
D gene: TRBD2
CDR3 length: 16
V gene: TRBV10-3
CDR3 protein: CAISALAGDSGGELFF
CDR3 DNA: TGTGCCATCAGTGCCCTAGCGGGAGACAGTGGCGGGGAGCTGTTTTTT

J gene: TRBJ2-7
clone size: many
D gene: .
CDR3 length: 16
V gene: TRBV6-1
CDR3 protein: CASRADSTTGTYEQYF
CDR3 DNA: TGTGCCAGCAGGGCGGACTCCACGACAGGAACCTACGAGCAGTACTTC

J gene: TRBJ2-7
clone size: .
D gene: .
CDR3 length: 14
V gene: TRBV24-1
CDR3 protein: CATSDSDSHDEQYF
CDR3 DNA: TGTGCCACCAGTGACTCTGACAGTCACGACGAGCAGTACTTC